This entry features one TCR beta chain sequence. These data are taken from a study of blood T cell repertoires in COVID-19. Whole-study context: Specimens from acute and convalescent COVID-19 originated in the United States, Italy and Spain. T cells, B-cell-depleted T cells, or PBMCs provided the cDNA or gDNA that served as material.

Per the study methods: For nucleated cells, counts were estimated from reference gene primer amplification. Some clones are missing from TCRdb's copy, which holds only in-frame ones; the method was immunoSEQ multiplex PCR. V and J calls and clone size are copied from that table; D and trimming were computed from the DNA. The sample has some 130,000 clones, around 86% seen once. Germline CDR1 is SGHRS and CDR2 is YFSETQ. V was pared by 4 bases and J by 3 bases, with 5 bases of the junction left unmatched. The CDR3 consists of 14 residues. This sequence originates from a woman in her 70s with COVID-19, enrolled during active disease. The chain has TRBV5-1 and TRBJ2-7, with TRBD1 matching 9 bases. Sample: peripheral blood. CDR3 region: CASSAGTGSYEQYF. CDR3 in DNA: TGCGCCAGCAGCGCGGGGACAGGGAGCTACGAGCAGTACTTC.